These 10 T cell receptor beta chains were all obtained from the same sample, sequenced in a study of blood T cell repertoires in COVID-19. TCRdb's table, derived via immunoSEQ multiplex PCR, lists solely in-frame clones and lacks some. The repertoire has roughly 150,000 clones, around four fifths of them found once; the top ten carry approximately 8.1%. Sequenced: peripheral blood. All receptors derive from an elderly woman with COVID-19, enrolled during active disease.

This rearrangement joins TRBV5-1 to TRBJ1-6, with a weak D call TRBD1 (6 bases). The germline V gene has CDR1 SGHRS and CDR2 YFSETQ. The CDR3 is 14 residues long. Between the trimmed V and J ends, which lost 6 bases and 8 bases, there was a span of 15 bases. The CDR3 protein is CASNPGTPDSPLHF. Written as DNA, the CDR3 is TGCGCCAGCAACCCCGGGACACCTGATTCACCCCTCCACTTT.

V gene TRBV7-9 combines with J gene TRBJ2-3, with D perhaps matching TRBD2 (6 bases). The CDR3 has 19 amino acids. Germline CDR1 SEHNR, CDR2 FQNEAQ (reference sequence). Deletions cut 8 bases from V and 4 bases from J, with 31 bases between. For the CDR3, the DNA is TGTGCCAGCGGCCGGGGTGGCCGACAAGAGGACTATCGTTCAGATACGCAGTATTTT. Translation: CASGRGGRQEDYRSDTQYF. Combining the CDR3 with reference TRBV7-9 and TRBJ2-3 gives the whole variable domain DTGVSQNPRHKITKRGQNVTFRCDPISEHNRLYWYRQTLGQGPEFLTYFQNEAQLEKSRLLSDRFSAERPKGSFSTLEIQRTEQGDSAMYLCASGRGGRQEDYRSDTQYFGPGTRLTVL.

The V and J genes are TRBV9 and TRBJ1-3; D is ambiguous. Trimming cost V 0 bases and J 3 bases, with 7 bases left between them. This CDR3 is built from 14 residues. Germline V gene data show CDR1 as SGDLS and CDR2 as YYNGEE. CDR3 in amino acids: CASSVARGGNTIYF. As DNA, the CDR3 is TGTGCCAGCAGCGTAGCCCGGGGTGGAAACACCATATATTTT. The full variable domain, with the rest looked up from reference TRBV9 and TRBJ1-3, is DSGVTQTPKHLITATGQRVTLRCSPRSGDLSVYWYQQSLDQGLQFLIQYYNGEERAKGNILERFSAQQFPDLHSELNLSSLELGDSALYFCASSVARGGNTIYFGEGSWLTVV.

The rearrangement joins TRBV6-1 to TRBJ1-1, with a weak D call TRBD1 (5 bases). This CDR3 spans 15 amino acids. The germline V gene has CDR1 MNHNS and CDR2 SASEGT. The V end lost 2 bases, the J end lost 2 bases, and 12 bases lay between the germline ends. CDR3 DNA: TGTGCCAGCAGTGAACCCAGGGCAGTCAACACTGAAGCTTTCTTT. Translation gives CASSEPRAVNTEAFF.

The chain links TRBV9 to TRBJ2-2; TRBD1 is a possible D gene (5 bases). Germline V gene data show CDR1 as SGDLS and CDR2 as YYNGEE. The CDR3 length is 16 residues. V was cut by 0 bases and J by 7 bases, with 16 bases left in between. This chain's CDR3 is CASSVDKALTGGELFF. The DNA for the CDR3 is TGTGCCAGCAGCGTAGATAAGGCCCTAACAGGCGGGGAGCTGTTTTTT.

The chain employs TRBV19 and TRBJ1-5; D is possibly TRBD1 (5 bases). Germline values: CDR1 LNHDA, CDR2 SQIVND (reference sequence). The CDR3 is 14 amino acids. The V and J ends lost 3 bases and 5 bases respectively, with 11 bases between them. The CDR3 sequence: CASSILRADQPQHF. The CDR3 DNA is TGTGCCAGTAGTATCCTCAGGGCTGATCAGCCCCAGCATTTT.

This clone has just a few counts. The V and J genes are TRBV28 and TRBJ2-1, with D perhaps matching TRBD1 (6 bases). This CDR3 has 15 amino acids. Trimming removed 4 bases at V and 4 bases at J, with 14 bases between. Germline assignment: CDR1 MDHEN and CDR2 SYDVKM. The CDR3 reads CASSSPGHLYNEQFF. The CDR3 DNA sequence: TGTGCCAGCAGTTCTCCGGGACATCTGTACAATGAGCAGTTCTTC.

The chain recombines TRBV10-2 with TRBJ1-6, with D hard to call. Trimming left V 5 bases short and J 10 bases short, with 15 bases between. Looked up from germline, CDR1 is WSHSY and CDR2 is SAAADI. This CDR3 is 14 amino acids long. The CDR3 loop reads CASSYHERGSPLHF. In DNA form, the CDR3 reads TGCGCCAGCAGTTACCATGAGCGCGGATCACCCCTCCACTTT.

V gene TRBV11-3 combines with J gene TRBJ1-1; D is possibly TRBD1 (5 bases). The CDR3 is 15 amino acids. V gave up 4 bases and J gave up 6 bases, with 18 bases separating them. Per germline, CDR1 SGHNT and CDR2 YENEEA. The CDR3 sequence: CASSSGFGEGAEAFF. CDR3 bases: TGTGCCAGCAGCTCTGGATTTGGGGAAGGGGCTGAAGCTTTCTTT.

V usage is TRBV19 and J usage is TRBJ2-2; 11 nucleotides align to TRBD2. CDR1 LNHDA and CDR2 SQIVND come from the germline V gene (reference sequence). The CDR3 is made up of 14 amino acids. Unmatched junction bases numbered 4, after V lost 8 bases and J lost 5 bases. The CDR3 here is CASDGTSGTGELFF. The CDR3 DNA is TGTGCCAGTGATGGGACTAGCGGAACCGGGGAGCTGTTTTTT.